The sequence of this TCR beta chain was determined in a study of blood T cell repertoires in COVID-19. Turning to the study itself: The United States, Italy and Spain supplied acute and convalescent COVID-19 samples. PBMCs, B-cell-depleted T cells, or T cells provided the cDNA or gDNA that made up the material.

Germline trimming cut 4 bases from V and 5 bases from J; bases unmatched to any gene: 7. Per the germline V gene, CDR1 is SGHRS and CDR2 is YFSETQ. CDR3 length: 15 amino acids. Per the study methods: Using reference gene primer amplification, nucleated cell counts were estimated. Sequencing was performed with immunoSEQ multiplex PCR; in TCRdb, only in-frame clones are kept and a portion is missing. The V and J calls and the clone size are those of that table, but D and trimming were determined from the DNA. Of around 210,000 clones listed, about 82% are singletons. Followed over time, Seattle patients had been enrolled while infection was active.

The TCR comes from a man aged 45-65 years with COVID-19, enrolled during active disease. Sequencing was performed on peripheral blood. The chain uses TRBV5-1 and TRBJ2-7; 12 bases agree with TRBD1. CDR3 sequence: CASSQGGQGANEQYF. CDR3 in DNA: TGCGCCAGCAGCCAAGGGGGACAGGGGGCCAACGAGCAGTACTTC.